These T cell receptor beta chains were read from a single sample in a study of T cells expressing NK-cell markers. From the 5' RACE reads, TCRdb lists one entry per CDR3 protein and no DNA. The listing records about 430,000 distinct CDR3 sequences. Sequenced material: blood T cells: a sorted CD56 or NKG2C T cell subset, CD4+ or CD8+ T cells, or bulk PBMC T cells (not recorded which). The source of these receptors is a woman in her forties or fifties in good health. The CDR3 runs from the conserved cysteine through the conserved F or W.

CDR3,J,V
CSAQPGTGLGKAFF,TRBJ1-1,TRBV20-1
CASSLWRTSGRPYNEQFF,TRBJ2-1,TRBV28
CASSLGGIRQETQYF,TRBJ2-5,TRBV5-1
CASSRLLEGAETQYF,TRBJ2-5,TRBV4-1
CASSAPGLTGELFF,TRBJ2-2,TRBV19
CASSRTGGRGTEAFF,TRBJ1-1,TRBV28
CASSLDGQGRETQYF,TRBJ2-5,TRBV5-8
CSGRAVGGETQYF,TRBJ2-5,TRBV29-1
CSAEGTSGIRNEQFF,TRBJ2-1,TRBV20-1
CSVELAPANNEQFF,TRBJ2-1,TRBV29-1
CSALGTSGDLNTGELFF,TRBJ2-2,TRBV20-1
CASSRDSSLTNTEAFF,TRBJ1-1,TRBV18
CASSFQGSLETQYF,TRBJ2-5,TRBV11-2
CASSLEVGEAFF,TRBJ1-1,TRBV5-5
CASSAGAQSNIQYF,TRBJ2-4,TRBV5-1
CASSLWAGGAGNQPQHF,TRBJ1-5,TRBV27
CASSEGRTDTQYF,TRBJ2-3,TRBV6-5
CASSAGRTREFGEQFF,TRBJ2-1,TRBV5-1
CASNSGRGTGGYATNEKLFF,TRBJ1-4,TRBV7-9
CASRRDHGYTF,TRBJ1-2,TRBV7-9
CASSWGPPWNTEAFF,TRBJ1-1,TRBV5-1
CASSLTGERYNEQFF,TRBJ2-1,TRBV12-3/TRBV12-4
CASSTTESSYNSPLHF,TRBJ1-6,TRBV12-3/TRBV12-4
CATSDYRTVQPQHF,TRBJ1-5,TRBV24-1
CSAKDPGGETQYF,TRBJ2-5,TRBV20-1
CASRGPRIDTGELFF,TRBJ2-2,TRBV10-2
CASSLVGTSGSADTQYF,TRBJ2-3,TRBV11-2
CAISESRGALTQETQYF,TRBJ2-5,TRBV10-3
CASSSSPPSGRMRNEQFF,TRBJ2-1,TRBV7-6
CASSQGRGNEQFF,TRBJ2-1,TRBV3-1
CASSLNRGVLPNGELFF,TRBJ2-2,TRBV12-3/TRBV12-4
CATSRDRGGFQVETQYF,TRBJ2-5,TRBV15
CASSELGTADSYEQYF,TRBJ2-7,TRBV10-1
CSAKDILAGGGSPGELFF,TRBJ2-2,TRBV20-1
CASSQVGIGAGYTF,TRBJ1-2,TRBV3-1
CAWSPLGSFWETQYF,TRBJ2-5,TRBV30
CASSYSTLSYEQYF,TRBJ2-7,TRBV6-5
CASGIWVSFTYNEQFF,TRBJ2-1,TRBV12-5
CASSQLDGRVAGKNEQFF,TRBJ2-1,TRBV4-1
CASRGTGGLDYGYTF,TRBJ1-2,TRBV25-1
CASSRLAQNTGELFF,TRBJ2-2,TRBV6-4
CASSVAGAGGEQFF,TRBJ2-1,TRBV9
CASSLRYNTGELFF,TRBJ2-2,TRBV5-1
CASSPDQETQYF,TRBJ2-5,TRBV6-5
CSAGMNTEAFF,TRBJ1-1,TRBV29-1
CASSPLWLAGGPREETQYF,TRBJ2-5,TRBV6-6
CASSIGRIGNTIYF,TRBJ1-3,TRBV6-1
CASSLKVPRYSIEQFF,TRBJ2-1,TRBV7-2
CASSQVPESENIQYF,TRBJ2-4,TRBV4-2
CASSRQRVRETQYF,TRBJ2-5,TRBV7-8
CSVARQGRETQYF,TRBJ2-5,TRBV29-1
CSAVTPPLAQYF,TRBJ2-5,TRBV20-1
CSVVRLEGTGELFF,TRBJ2-2,TRBV29-1
CASKTSGRVDEQFF,TRBJ2-1,TRBV4-1
CASSELASGSTDTQYF,TRBJ2-3,TRBV6-1
CASSQLADYEQYF,TRBJ2-7,TRBV3-1
CASSVVFTDTQYF,TRBJ2-3,TRBV9
CASSLGIEQFF,TRBJ2-1,TRBV12-3/TRBV12-4
CATSNSGTRTGELFF,TRBJ2-2,TRBV24-1
CASSSRDSVPVGRYNEQFF,TRBJ2-1,TRBV12-3/TRBV12-4